This T cell receptor (beta chain) was captured in a study of post-analysis software for immune sequencing data. As for the study in general: Progressive-relapsing, secondary progressive and relapsing-remitting multiple sclerosis were among the disease courses included. Study outcomes and limitations: Included in a set of about five TRBV segments more frequent in patients than controls were TRBV5-6, TRBV5-1 and TRBV20-1. In multiple sclerosis, normalized Chao1 diversity was significantly below that of controls.

cDNA libraries for TCR beta contained unique molecular identifiers. From the PCR reads, TCRdb called clonotypes with MiXCR, one entry per CDR3 protein. The data contain about 460,000 distinct CDR3 sequences, roughly 45% of them seen just once; the ten biggest clones take up around an eighth. Germline assignment: CDR1 SGHVS and CDR2 FQNEAQ. The CDR3 spans 14 residues. On this clonotype: Its antigen remains unknown.

This sequence was found in a girl aged 5 to 17 with multiple sclerosis. Material: blood. V is TRBV7-8 and J is TRBJ2-7, with D tentatively TRBD1 (6 bases). The DNA end is a closer match to TRBJ2-5, so the J assignment may be wrong. The CDR3 loop is CASSAQGPAGTQYF. DNA for the CDR3: TGTGCCAGCAGCGCCCAGGGGCCAGCAGGGACCCAGTACTTC.